These 9 T cell receptor beta chains originate from one sample sequenced in a study of regulatory T cells in long-lasting Graves disease (dated by TCRdb to the early 2020s). This sample's time point label indicates: newly diagnosed GD, antithyroid drugs for less than 3 months. For both TCR sequencing and RNA sequencing, RNA was extracted from PBMCs using TRIzol. Preparation of the library involved multiplex PCR. Sequencing was carried out with an Illumina HiSeq 4000. CDR3 regions were amplified by Arm-PCR with iRepertoire HTBI primers to construct TCR beta libraries. TCRdb took the public reads, trimmed them with fastp at Q25, ran MiXCR for clone calling and kept in-frame beta chains. Every entry covers one CDR3 protein and lists the most common genes and DNA from its rows. Counted in this sample were 420,000 or so distinct CDR3 sequences; about 17% of them appeared once. The top ten clonotypes cover 23% of the sample.

The data also belong to a second study, concerning T cells in Graves' hyperthyroidism and ophthalmopathy.

This specimen consisted of peripheral blood mononuclear cells (PBMCs), obtained at new diagnosis, from a patient treated with antithyroid drugs. The receptors shown here come from a woman between 18 and 30 years old with Graves disease. Donor details come from another sample of the same person, matched by shared clones.

Ten or more counts support this clonotype. The V gene is TRBV18, the J gene TRBJ2-7; D ambiguous. V was pared by 8 bases and J by 3 bases, with 8 bases between. CDR1 and CDR2 (germline): KGHSH, LQKENI. This CDR3 has 11 residues. The CDR3, as DNA: TGTGCCAGCAGTCCAGACTACGAGCAGTACTTC. Protein sequence: CASSPDYEQYF.

This clonotype was seen a handful of times. The gene calls are TRBV5-1 and TRBJ2-2; 7 nucleotides align to TRBD1. Germline CDR1 is SGHRS and CDR2 is YFSETQ. The V gene end was trimmed by 4 bases and the J gene end by 6 bases; junction bases not matched to a gene: 12. The CDR3 covers 16 residues. The CDR3 DNA reads TGCGCCAGCAGCCTTCGACAGGGAGAGGTGCCCGGGGAGCTGTTTTTT. This encodes CASSLRQGEVPGELFF.

Ten or more counts support this clonotype. V is TRBV6-1 and J is TRBJ1-1; maybe TRBD1 (6 bases). Trimming removed 5 bases from V and 5 bases from J, with 12 bases in between. CDR1 MNHNS and CDR2 SASEGT come from the germline V gene. The CDR3 has 13 amino acids. In DNA form, the CDR3 reads TGTGCCAGCAGTCAGGGGAGGTGGACTGAAGCTTTCTTT. Amino acid sequence: CASSQGRWTEAFF.

This clonotype was detected many times. The V and J genes are TRBV29-1 and TRBJ2-7; TRBD2 matches at 9 bases. From germline, CDR1 is SQVTM and CDR2 ANQGSEA. The CDR3 has 13 residues. Losses at the gene ends were 3 bases for V and 2 bases for J; bases not matched to a gene: 2. CDR3 loop: CSVDLAGTYEQYF. The CDR3 DNA is TGCAGCGTTGACCTAGCGGGGACCTACGAGCAGTACTTC.

The chain uses TRBV13 and TRBJ2-7, with unresolved D. Trimming took 5 bases from V and 3 from J, leaving 17 bases between them. Germline lookup yields CDR1 PRHDT and CDR2 FYEKMQ (reference sequence). The CDR3 is made up of 15 amino acids. In nucleotides, the CDR3 is TGTGCCAGCAGCCAAACGGAGCCGGAGCGCTACGAGCAGTACTTC. It translates to CASSQTEPERYEQYF. Complete variable domain (other parts from reference TRBV13 and TRBJ2-7): AAGVIQSPRHLIKEKRETATLKCYPIPRHDTVYWYQQGPGQDPQFLISFYEKMQSDKGSIPDRFSAQQFSDYHSELNMSSLELGDSALYFCASSQTEPERYEQYFGPGTRLTVT.

The chain uses TRBV11-2 and TRBJ2-6; no clear D. This CDR3 spans 15 amino acids. Trimming stripped 4 bases from V and 4 bases from J, with 11 bases between. Looked up from germline, CDR1 is SGHAT and CDR2 is FQNNGV. The DNA for the CDR3 is TGTGCCAGCAGCTGGACCGTTTCGGGGGCCAACGTCCTGACTTTC. It specifies CASSWTVSGANVLTF.

The DNA for the CDR3 is TGTGCCAGCAGTTACGGGACAGGGAACACAGATACGCAGTATTTT. Translating it yields CASSYGTGNTDTQYF. This sequence joins TRBV28 and TRBJ2-3; 9 bases align to TRBD1. The CDR3 consists of 15 residues. Trimming at V came to 4 bases and at J to 2 bases, leaving 4 bases not matched to a gene. The V gene's germline CDR1 is MDHEN and CDR2 SYDVKM.

The V and J genes are TRBV20-1 and TRBJ2-3, with 10 bases aligning to TRBD2. This CDR3 has 14 amino acids. The germline gives CDR1 DFQATT, CDR2 SNEGSKA (reference sequence). Trimming took 6 bases from V and 6 from J; bases not matched to a gene: 9. CDR3 nucleotides: TGCAGTGCGAAAAGCGGGAGGGCGGTGGATACGCAGTATTTT. Amino acid sequence: CSAKSGRAVDTQYF.

Only a few counts were recorded for this clonotype. Relative to the germline gene, one junction end is altered; a read error may explain this. For the CDR3, the DNA is TGCGCCAGCAGCTCCCACGGGGGCACTGAAGCTTTCTTT. Protein sequence: CASSSHGGTEAFF. The rearrangement joins TRBV7-9 to TRBJ1-1, with D perhaps TRBD1 (5 bases). CDR3 length: 13 amino acids. Germline V gene sequence: CDR1 SEHNR, CDR2 FQNEAQ (reference sequence).